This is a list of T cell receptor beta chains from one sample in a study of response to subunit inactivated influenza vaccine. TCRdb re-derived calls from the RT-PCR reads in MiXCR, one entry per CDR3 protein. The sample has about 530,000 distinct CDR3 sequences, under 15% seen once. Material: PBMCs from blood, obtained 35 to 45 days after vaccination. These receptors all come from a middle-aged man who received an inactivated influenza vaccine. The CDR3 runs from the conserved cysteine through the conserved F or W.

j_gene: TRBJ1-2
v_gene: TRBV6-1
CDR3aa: CASRDVRLTGYTF

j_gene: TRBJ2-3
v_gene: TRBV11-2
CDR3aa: CASSRGVLDTQYF

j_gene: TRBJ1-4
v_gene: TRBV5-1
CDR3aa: CASSSGQGEKLFF

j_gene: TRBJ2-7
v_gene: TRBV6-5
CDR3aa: CASSYSKPSGRVTYEQYF

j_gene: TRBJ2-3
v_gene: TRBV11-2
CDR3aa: CASTEGLVADTQYF

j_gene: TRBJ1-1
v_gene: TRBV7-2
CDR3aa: CASSTTVMNTKAFF

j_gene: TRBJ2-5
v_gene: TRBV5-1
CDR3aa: CASSLLGAVETQYF

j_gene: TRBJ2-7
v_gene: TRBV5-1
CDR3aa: CASSGGQGAREQYF

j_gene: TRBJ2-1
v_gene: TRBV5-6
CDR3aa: CASSLWAQGARLADNEQFF

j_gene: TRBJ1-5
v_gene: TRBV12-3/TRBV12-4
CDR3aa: CASSFTAAQPQHF

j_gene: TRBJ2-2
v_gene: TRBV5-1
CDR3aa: CASSLQQGAAGELFF

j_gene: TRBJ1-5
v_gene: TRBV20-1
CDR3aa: CSARRRDQPQHF

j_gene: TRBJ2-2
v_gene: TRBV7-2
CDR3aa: CASSLVGAPGELFF

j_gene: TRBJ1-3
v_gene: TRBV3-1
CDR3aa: CASSLIGGSGNTIYF

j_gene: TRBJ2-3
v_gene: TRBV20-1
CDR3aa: CSARDGGLAGRTDTQYF

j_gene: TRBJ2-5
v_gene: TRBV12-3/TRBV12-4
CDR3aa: CASSSHTGTEYQETQYF

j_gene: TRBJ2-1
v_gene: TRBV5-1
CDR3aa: CASSPTRSGAYYNEQFF

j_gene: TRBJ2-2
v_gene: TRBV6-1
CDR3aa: CASIVGVDGELFF

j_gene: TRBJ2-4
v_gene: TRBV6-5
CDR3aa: CASSFNKGWNIQYF

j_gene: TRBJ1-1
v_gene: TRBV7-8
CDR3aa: CASSYSGQGKGNTEAFF

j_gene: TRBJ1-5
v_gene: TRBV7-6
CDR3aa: CASSLGPSSSNQPQHF

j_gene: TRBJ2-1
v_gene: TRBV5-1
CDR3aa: CASSTPALANEQFF

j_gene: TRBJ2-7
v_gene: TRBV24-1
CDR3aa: CATTMKKVTGQLYEQYF

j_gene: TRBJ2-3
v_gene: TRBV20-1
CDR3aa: CSAGRLGGTDTQYF

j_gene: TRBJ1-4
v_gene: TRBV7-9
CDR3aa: CASSPPGTFNEKLFF

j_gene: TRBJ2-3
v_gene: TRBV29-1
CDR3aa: CSVGPRVLAGRTDTQYF

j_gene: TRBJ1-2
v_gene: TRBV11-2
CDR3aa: CASSFPGTGASYGYTF

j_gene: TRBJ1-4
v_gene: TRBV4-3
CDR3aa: CASSQTGTGSRKLFF

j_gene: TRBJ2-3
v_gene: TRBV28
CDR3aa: CASSPLRQGYTQYF

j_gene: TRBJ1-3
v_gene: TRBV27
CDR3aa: CASSFSGIGGGNTIYF

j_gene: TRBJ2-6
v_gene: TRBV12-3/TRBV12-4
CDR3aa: CASSLGINFGANVLTF

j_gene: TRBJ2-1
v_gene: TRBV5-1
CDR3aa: CASSPGGTGVYNEQFF

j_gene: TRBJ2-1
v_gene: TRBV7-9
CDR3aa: CASSEPGPTWQFF

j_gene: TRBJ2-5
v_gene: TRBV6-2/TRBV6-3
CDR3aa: CASSSQGLRETQYF

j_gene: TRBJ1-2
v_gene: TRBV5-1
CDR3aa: CASSLAGTGMYGYTF

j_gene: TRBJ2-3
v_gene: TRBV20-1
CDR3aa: CSASSGSTDTQYF

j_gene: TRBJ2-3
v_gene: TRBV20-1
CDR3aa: CSASPPEYRTDTQYF